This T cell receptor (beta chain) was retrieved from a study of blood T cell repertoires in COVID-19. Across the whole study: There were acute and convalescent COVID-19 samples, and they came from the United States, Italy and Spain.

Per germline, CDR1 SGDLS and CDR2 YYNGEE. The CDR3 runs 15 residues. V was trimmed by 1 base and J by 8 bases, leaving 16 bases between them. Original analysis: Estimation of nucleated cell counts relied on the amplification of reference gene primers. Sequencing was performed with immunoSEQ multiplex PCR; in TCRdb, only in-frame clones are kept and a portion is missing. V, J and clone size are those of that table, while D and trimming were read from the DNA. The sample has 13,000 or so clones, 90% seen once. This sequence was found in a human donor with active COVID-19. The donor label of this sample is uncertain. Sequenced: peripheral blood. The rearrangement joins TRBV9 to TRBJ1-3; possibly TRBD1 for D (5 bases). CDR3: CASSVRQGVGDTIYF. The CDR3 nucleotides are TGTGCCAGCAGCGTAAGGCAGGGCGTAGGGGACACCATATATTTT.